This passage covers 16 T cell receptor beta chains from one sample sequenced in a study of monozygotic twins with inflammatory bowel disease. TCRdb reanalyzed the 5' RACE reads, giving one entry per CDR3 protein sequence and no DNA. The data include approximately 150,000 distinct CDR3 sequences; the top ten clones carry 7.4%. The sequenced sample consisted of blood. The source of these receptors is a human donor with ulcerative colitis or Crohn's disease, or a healthy co-twin of an affected twin (not recorded which).

The CDR3 here is CASSRGQANEKLFF. The chain carries TRBV14 and TRBJ1-4; with no DNA, the TCRdb D assignment of TRBD1 cannot be verified. CDR1 is SGHDN and CDR2 is FVKESK in the germline V gene. This CDR3 contains 14 residues. Together with reference TRBV14 and TRBJ1-4, the CDR3 gives the full variable domain: EAGVTQFPSHSVIEKGQTVTLRCDPISGHDNLYWYRRVMGKEIKFLLHFVKESKQDESGMPNNRFLAERTGGTYSTLKVQPAELEDSGVYFCASSRGQANEKLFFGSGTQLSVL.

CDR3 in amino acids: CASPQRRAVEQYF. This rearrangement joins TRBV18 to TRBJ2-7; TCRdb names TRBD2, which stays unverified in the absence of DNA. Germline CDR1 reads KGHSH; CDR2 reads LQKENI. The length of the CDR3 is 13 residues.

This chain's CDR3 is CASSPWGGVNTEAFF. The chain recombines TRBV28 with TRBJ1-1; TCRdb's assignment of TRBD1 cannot be checked, as there is no DNA. This CDR3 is built from 15 residues. Per the germline V gene, CDR1 is MDHEN and CDR2 is SYDVKM.

The V call is TRBV5-1, the J call TRBJ2-3; TCRdb indicates TRBD2, and absent DNA this call remains unverified. Germline CDR1 and CDR2: SGHRS and YFSETQ. There are 16 residues in the CDR3. CDR3: CASSLVVTSVPYTQYF.

The chain combines TRBV20-1 with TRBJ1-4; TCRdb reports TRBD1, a call that lacks DNA to check it against. CDR1 and CDR2 from the germline V gene are DFQATT and SNEGSKA (reference sequence). The CDR3 consists of 13 residues. The CDR3: CSASRDRVLKLFF.

The chain combines TRBV4-1 with TRBJ1-1; without DNA, the TCRdb call of TRBD1 cannot be checked. The CDR3 runs to 17 residues. In germline, CDR1 is MGHRA, CDR2 YSYEKL. CDR3 loop: CASSQASYRVANTEAFF.

J is TRBJ1-2 and V is TRBV20-1; the TCRdb D gene call, TRBD1, has no DNA to confirm it. The CDR3 sequence is 17 residues long. Germline lookup yields CDR1 DFQATT and CDR2 SNEGSKA (reference sequence). CDR3 region: CSAIGLVPGQGHYGYTF.

The chain is built from TRBV6-1 and TRBJ2-1; TCRdb outputs TRBD1, but without DNA this stays unchecked. CDR3 length equals 14 residues. Germline V gene data show CDR1 as MNHNS and CDR2 as SASEGT. The CDR3 region is CASSPARGNNEHFF.

V usage is TRBV6-6 and J usage is TRBJ1-5; TCRdb selects TRBD1, and the lack of DNA leaves this call unchecked. Germline V lookup: CDR1 MNHNY, CDR2 SVGAGI (reference sequence). CDR3 length: 14 residues. This chain's CDR3 is CASSRTDSNQPQHF.

The V and J genes are TRBV5-1 and TRBJ2-3; TCRdb designates TRBD2, a call that cannot be tested without DNA. CDR3 length: 15 residues. Germline V lookup: CDR1 SGHRS, CDR2 YFSETQ. CDR3 loop: CASSPGPRGTDTQYF.

The chain combines TRBV13 with TRBJ2-5; no DNA is available, so the TRBD2 call from TCRdb remains unchecked. Germline V gene lookup returns CDR1 PRHDT and CDR2 FYEKMQ (reference sequence). The CDR3 length is 14 residues. CDR3 amino acids: CASSRPSGRETQYF.

The chain carries TRBV7-9 and TRBJ1-1; the D gene TCRdb calls, TRBD1, cannot be checked with no DNA. The CDR3 spans 15 residues. CDR1 and CDR2 (germline): SEHNR, FQNEAQ (reference sequence). The CDR3 region is CASRLLAGGDTEAFF.

This rearrangement joins TRBV20-1 to TRBJ1-1. Per germline, CDR1 DFQATT and CDR2 SNEGSKA (reference sequence). CDR3 length: 15 residues. CDR3 in amino acids: CSARDAGRANTEAFF.

The chain joins TRBV29-1 to TRBJ1-1; TCRdb outputs TRBD1, but without DNA this stays unchecked. Germline V gives CDR1 SQVTM, CDR2 ANQGSEA. This CDR3 is built from 14 residues. Here the CDR3 reads CSVAPGHRNTEAFF.

V and J are TRBV29-1 and TRBJ1-1; TCRdb outputs TRBD1, but without DNA this stays unchecked. This CDR3 has 13 amino acids. The germline CDR1 and CDR2 sequences are SQVTM and ANQGSEA. The CDR3 is CSASGGMNTEAFF.

V and J are TRBV11-2 and TRBJ2-3; TCRdb's assignment of TRBD1 cannot be checked, as there is no DNA. Germline V gene sequence: CDR1 SGHAT, CDR2 FQNNGV. The CDR3 is 15 residues long. The CDR3: CASSLRGSLPDTQYF.